This T cell receptor (beta chain) emerged from a study of cytomegalovirus exposure and HLA in healthy donors. This CDR3 region has 15 residues. Trimming left V 2 bases short and J 5 bases short, with 16 bases between. Repertoires were generated with immunoSEQ multiplex PCR, while TCRdb's copy carries only in-frame clones and drops some. Of tens of thousands of clones in the sample, 85% to 95% are singletons; the top ten hold about 0.7%. Comments on this clone: Its matching antigen is unknown.

Overall study findings and caveats: The dataset shows that most TCR sequences were rare, while some public TCRs occurred in many donors.

What was sequenced was PBMCs. The clonotype originates from a man aged 18 to 35 in good health and CMV-seronegative. The chain carries TRBV5-3 and TRBJ1-1, with TRBD1 as a possible D gene (6 bases). TRBV5-3 is designated an ORF whose function remains uncertain. This CDR3 is CARSLAVLRGTEAFF. In DNA, the CDR3 is TGTGCCAGAAGCTTAGCGGTCTTAAGGGGGACTGAAGCTTTCTTT.